A selection of T cell receptor beta chains follows, all from one sample in a study of regulatory T cells in long-lasting Graves disease. TCRdb called the multiplex PCR reads again in MiXCR, with one record for every CDR3 protein. Seen here are some 370,000 distinct CDR3 sequences, more than 20% observed once, and the top ten hold around 21%. Material: peripheral blood mononuclear cells (PBMCs), obtained when the disease was refractory, from a patient treated with antithyroid drugs. The receptor source for this set is a female donor with Graves disease. CDR3s leave out the opening cysteine and the closing phenylalanine or tryptophan.

V: TRBV28
J: TRBJ2-6
CDR3: ASSFKVGANVLT

V: TRBV30
J: TRBJ2-7
CDR3: AWSHRGLAGPSYEQY

V: TRBV9
J: TRBJ1-1
CDR3: ASSGRQGSNTEAF

V: TRBV27
J: TRBJ2-7
CDR3: ASSLVSGRPYEQY

V: TRBV6-5
J: TRBJ1-2
CDR3: ASSYPQGQSTFNGYT

V: TRBV27
J: TRBJ1-1
CDR3: ASSFLGGSTEAF

V: TRBV7-2
J: TRBJ2-6
CDR3: ASSSLRPGTGSRSGANVLT

V: TRBV11-2
J: TRBJ2-1
CDR3: ASSLSRPSYNEQF

V: TRBV12-3/TRBV12-4
J: TRBJ2-5
CDR3: ASSPTRGDSSAQSTQY

V: TRBV7-9
J: TRBJ2-7
CDR3: ASSPSGIEQY

V: TRBV12-3/TRBV12-4
J: TRBJ2-1
CDR3: ASGGTSYNEQF

V: TRBV20-1
J: TRBJ1-5
CDR3: SARDEGAGQPQH

V: TRBV28
J: TRBJ1-4
CDR3: ASSVSPKKLF

V: TRBV20-1
J: TRBJ2-5
CDR3: SARGRAGGGQETQY

V: TRBV7-9
J: TRBJ2-7
CDR3: ASSLGVGVSYEQY

V: TRBV12-3/TRBV12-4
J: TRBJ2-7
CDR3: ASSEQTGQGIY

V: TRBV20-1
J: TRBJ2-7
CDR3: SATMTGAEQY

V: TRBV6-1
J: TRBJ2-1
CDR3: ASTTNMARDRGARDNEQF

V: TRBV19
J: TRBJ2-2
CDR3: ASSIEGLVGTGELF

V: TRBV11-2
J: TRBJ1-5
CDR3: ASSLGDRLGNQPQH

V: TRBV11-3
J: TRBJ2-2
CDR3: ASSLAGYRSTGELF

V: TRBV12-3/TRBV12-4
J: TRBJ2-7
CDR3: ASRRLAGGGEQY

V: TRBV19
J: TRBJ2-2
CDR3: ASTMAGTNTGELF

V: TRBV3-1
J: TRBJ1-5
CDR3: ASSTGGLGQPQH

V: TRBV14
J: TRBJ1-3
CDR3: ASSQDPRQGGTGNTIY

V: TRBV9
J: TRBJ2-5
CDR3: ASSASGTQETQY

V: TRBV28
J: TRBJ1-1
CDR3: ASSRRGMNTEAF

V: TRBV27
J: TRBJ2-3
CDR3: ASSLPYTDTQY

V: TRBV12-3/TRBV12-4
J: TRBJ2-7
CDR3: ASTPGSYEQY

V: TRBV7-3
J: TRBJ2-6
CDR3: ASSLTSGQGFSGANVLT

V: TRBV6-2/TRBV6-3
J: TRBJ2-7
CDR3: ASSNRVGEQY

V: TRBV12-3/TRBV12-4
J: TRBJ2-5
CDR3: ASSPRGTQETQY

V: TRBV12-3/TRBV12-4
J: TRBJ1-6
CDR3: ASSFGGRGSPLH

V: TRBV5-1
J: TRBJ1-6
CDR3: ASSLGDRTNSPLH

V: TRBV7-9
J: TRBJ1-4
CDR3: ASSLGLGWEKLF

V: TRBV7-2
J: TRBJ1-1
CDR3: ASSLDPGWPEAF

V: TRBV12-3/TRBV12-4
J: TRBJ2-7
CDR3: ASTEISGSSYEQY

V: TRBV5-1
J: TRBJ1-2
CDR3: ASSFDGTSGYT

V: TRBV12-5
J: TRBJ1-5
CDR3: ASDGAGGFNQPQH

V: TRBV19
J: TRBJ2-7
CDR3: ASRGVDGAYEQY

V: TRBV20-1
J: TRBJ2-4
CDR3: SASLLAEVGIQY

V: TRBV19
J: TRBJ1-2
CDR3: ASRRQDRDRGHGYT

V: TRBV20-1
J: TRBJ2-5
CDR3: SARGGTGQQETQY

V: TRBV6-1
J: TRBJ2-2
CDR3: ASRRKPSGTANTGELF

V: TRBV7-2
J: TRBJ1-2
CDR3: ASSRDGHYGYT

V: TRBV15
J: TRBJ2-5
CDR3: ATSRDRGGPETQY

V: TRBV5-1
J: TRBJ2-1
CDR3: ASGEGLAGVDEQF

V: TRBV7-2
J: TRBJ1-5
CDR3: ASSFDYIQPQH